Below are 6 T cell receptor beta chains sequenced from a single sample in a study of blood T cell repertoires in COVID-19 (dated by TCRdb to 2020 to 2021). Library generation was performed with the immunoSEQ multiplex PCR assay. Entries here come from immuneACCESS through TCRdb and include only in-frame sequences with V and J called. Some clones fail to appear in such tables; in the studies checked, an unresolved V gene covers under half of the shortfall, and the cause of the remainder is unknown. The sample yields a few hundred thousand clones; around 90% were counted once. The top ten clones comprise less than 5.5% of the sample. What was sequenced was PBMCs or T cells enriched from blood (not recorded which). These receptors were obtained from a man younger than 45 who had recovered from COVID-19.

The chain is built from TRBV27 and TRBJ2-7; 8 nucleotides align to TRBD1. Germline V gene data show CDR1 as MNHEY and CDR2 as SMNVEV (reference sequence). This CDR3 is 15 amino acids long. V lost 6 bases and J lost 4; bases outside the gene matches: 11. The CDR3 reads CASRGIQGVPYEQYF. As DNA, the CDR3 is TGTGCCAGCAGGGGTATACAGGGGGTTCCTTACGAGCAGTACTTC.

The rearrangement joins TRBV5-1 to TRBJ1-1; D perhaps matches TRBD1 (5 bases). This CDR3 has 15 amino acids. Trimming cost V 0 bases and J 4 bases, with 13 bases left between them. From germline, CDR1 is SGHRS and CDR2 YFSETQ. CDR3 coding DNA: TGCGCCAGCAGCTTGGCAAGGGGCGGCGGCACTGAAGCTTTCTTT. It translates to CASSLARGGGTEAFF.

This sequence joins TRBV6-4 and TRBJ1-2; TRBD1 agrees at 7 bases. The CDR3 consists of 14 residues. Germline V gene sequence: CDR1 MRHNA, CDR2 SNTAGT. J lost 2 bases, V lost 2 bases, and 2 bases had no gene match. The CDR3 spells CASSDTGQNYGYTF. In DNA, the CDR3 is TGTGCCAGCAGTGACACGGGACAGAACTATGGCTACACCTTC.

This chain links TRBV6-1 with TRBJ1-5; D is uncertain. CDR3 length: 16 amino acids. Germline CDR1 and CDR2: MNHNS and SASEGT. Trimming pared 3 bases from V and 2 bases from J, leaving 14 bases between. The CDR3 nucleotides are TGTGCCAGCAGTGATTGGGCCCTAAGTGGCAATCAGCCCCAGCATTTT. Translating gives CASSDWALSGNQPQHF.

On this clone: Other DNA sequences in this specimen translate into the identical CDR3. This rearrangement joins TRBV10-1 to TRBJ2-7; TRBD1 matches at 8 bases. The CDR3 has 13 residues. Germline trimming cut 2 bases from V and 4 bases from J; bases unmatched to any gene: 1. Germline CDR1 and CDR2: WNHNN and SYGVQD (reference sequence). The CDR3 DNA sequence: TGCGCCAGCAGTGAGGGACAGGGTTACGAGCAGTACTTC. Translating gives CASSEGQGYEQYF.

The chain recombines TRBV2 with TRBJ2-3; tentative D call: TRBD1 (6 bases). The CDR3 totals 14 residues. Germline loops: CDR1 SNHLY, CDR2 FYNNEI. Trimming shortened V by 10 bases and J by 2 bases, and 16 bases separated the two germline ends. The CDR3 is CATRTELLTDTQYF. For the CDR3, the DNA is TGTGCCACCAGGACAGAGCTCCTCACAGATACGCAGTATTTT.